This passage covers 30 T cell receptor beta chains from one sample sequenced in a study of blood T cell repertoires in COVID-19. This table comes from immunoSEQ multiplex PCR, and its TCRdb copy is limited to in-frame clones, with some not included. Of about 46,000 clones in the sample, around 87% were seen once. The sample comprised peripheral blood. The receptors originated from a human donor in a cohort sampled during active COVID-19.

The rearrangement joins TRBV5-1 to TRBJ2-7; 11 positions agree with TRBD1. The V and J ends lost 4 bases and 13 bases, in that order; junction bases with no gene match: 7. The CDR3 runs to 12 residues. Germline CDR1 is SGHRS and CDR2 is YFSETQ. The CDR3 DNA is TGCGCCAGCAGCCGGACAGGGGGCGAAGTATACTTC. It yields the protein CASSRTGGEVYF.

The V and J genes are TRBV5-1 and TRBJ1-1; 9 bases line up with TRBD1. Germline CDR1 SGHRS, CDR2 YFSETQ. There are 15 residues in the CDR3. The trim removed 4 bases at V and 4 bases at J, leaving 8 bases unmatched. The CDR3 coding sequence is TGCGCCAGCAGCCCACGGACAGGGGCAGGCACTGAAGCTTTCTTT. Translation gives CASSPRTGAGTEAFF.

The chain joins TRBV5-6 to TRBJ2-7, with D possibly TRBD1 on 5 matching bases. Germline CDR1 and CDR2: SGHDT and YYEEEE. V was shortened by 4 bases and J by 2 bases, with 13 bases between the two germline ends. There are 14 residues in the CDR3. Written as DNA, the CDR3 is TGTGCCAGCAGCAAAACGGCAGGGACCTACGAGCAGTACTTC. As protein: CASSKTAGTYEQYF.

The CDR3 is CASKRQGTDTQYF. The CDR3 DNA reads as TGTGCCAGCAAGAGACAGGGTACAGATACGCAGTATTTT. The chain combines TRBV28 with TRBJ2-3; 7 bases are shared with TRBD1. The CDR3 covers 13 residues. V lost 7 bases and J lost 3; bases outside the gene matches: 4. Germline loops: CDR1 MDHEN, CDR2 SYDVKM. The whole variable domain, remainder taken from reference TRBV28 and TRBJ2-3, is DVKVTQSSRYLVKRTGEKVFLECVQDMDHENMFWYRQDPGLGLRLIYFSYDVKMKEKGDIPEGYSVSREKKERFSLILESASTNQTSMYLCASKRQGTDTQYFGPGTRLTVL.

A few counts support this clone. The V and J genes are TRBV4-1 and TRBJ2-7; TRBD2 agrees at 10 bases. V gave up 4 bases and J gave up 3 bases; unmatched junction bases: 6. Germline CDR1 reads MGHRA; CDR2 reads YSYEKL. The CDR3 consists of 15 residues. CDR3 nucleotide sequence: TGCGCCAGCAGCCGAGAGACTAGCGGGCGCTACGAGCAGTACTTC. Translation gives CASSRETSGRYEQYF.

The CDR3 sequence: CASSAASGGANTQYF. In DNA form, the CDR3 reads TGTGCCAGCAGCGCCGCTAGCGGGGGGGCAAATACGCAGTATTTT. The chain recombines TRBV5-4 with TRBJ2-3; the match to TRBD2 covers 12 bases. Trimming took 4 bases from V and 7 from J; bases not matched to a gene: 7. Germline CDR1 is SGHNT and CDR2 is YYREEE (reference sequence). The CDR3 sequence is 15 residues long.

This chain links TRBV5-1 with TRBJ2-7; TRBD2 matches at 7 bases. This CDR3 has 14 amino acids. V shed 1 base, J shed 9 bases, and the junction held 10 bases outside the gene matches. CDR1 and CDR2 from the germline V gene are SGHRS and YFSETQ. CDR3 region: CASSLLSRELVQYF. For the CDR3, the DNA is TGCGCCAGCAGCTTGCTCTCGCGGGAGTTGGTGCAGTACTTC. The full variable domain, with the rest looked up from reference TRBV5-1 and TRBJ2-7, is KAGVTQTPRYLIKTRGQQVTLSCSPISGHRSVSWYQQTPGQGLQFLFEYFSETQRNKGNFPGRFSGRQFSNSRSEMNVSTLELGDSALYLCASSLLSRELVQYFGPGTRLTVT.

This clone appeared once. The chain employs TRBV4-1 and TRBJ1-4; D gene uncertain. The CDR3 totals 14 residues. V lost 1 base to trimming and J lost 4 bases, with 7 bases between them. Germline values: CDR1 MGHRA, CDR2 YSYEKL. CDR3 sequence reads: CASSQAGSNEKLFF. CDR3 nucleotides: TGCGCCAGCAGCCAAGCGGGGAGTAATGAAAAACTGTTTTTT.

The gene calls are TRBV9 and TRBJ2-2; 8 positions agree with TRBD2. This CDR3 has 19 amino acids. Germline V gene lookup returns CDR1 SGDLS and CDR2 YYNGEE. The V and J ends lost 0 bases and 4 bases, in that order; junction bases with no gene match: 14. The CDR3 is CASSVAGGLQVTRTGELFF. CDR3 bases: TGTGCCAGCAGCGTAGCGGGGGGGTTACAAGTAACACGCACCGGGGAGCTGTTTTTT.

This chain joins TRBV6-2 or TRBV6-3 and TRBJ1-1; a possible D gene is TRBD1 (5 bases). Per the germline V gene, CDR1 is MNHEY and CDR2 is SVGEGT. Trimming took 6 bases from V and 4 from J, leaving 15 bases between them. The CDR3 has 14 amino acids. The CDR3 loop reads CASSNGGVFTEAFF. In nucleotides, the CDR3 is TGTGCCAGCAGCAACGGGGGGGTGTTCACTGAAGCTTTCTTT.

V is TRBV7-9 and J is TRBJ1-4, with D possibly matching TRBD1 (6 bases). The germline V gene encodes CDR1 SEHNR and CDR2 FQNEAQ (reference sequence). The CDR3 totals 13 residues. With 1 base removed from V and 12 bases from J, the gap between germline ends came to 12 bases. The CDR3 is CASSLEGDGELFF. The DNA of the CDR3 is TGTGCCAGCAGCTTAGAGGGGGACGGTGAACTGTTTTTT.

The chain has TRBV28 and TRBJ2-3, with 15 bases lining up with TRBD2. Germline V gives CDR1 MDHEN, CDR2 SYDVKM. CDR3 length equals 17 residues. J lost 5 bases, V lost 8 bases, and 11 bases had no gene match. Here the CDR3 reads CASHRSWTSGRVDTQYF. Here the CDR3 DNA reads TGTGCCAGCCACCGGTCTTGGACTAGCGGGAGGGTAGATACGCAGTATTTT.

The CDR3 sequence: CASSYRQGTNYGYTF. The CDR3 DNA sequence: TGCGCCAGCAGCTACCGACAGGGGACTAACTATGGCTACACCTTC. The chain recombines TRBV5-1 with TRBJ1-2, with 8 bases identical to TRBD1. J gave up 0 bases and V 3 bases, and 4 bases lay outside the gene matches. In germline, CDR1 is SGHRS, CDR2 YFSETQ. The CDR3 length is 15 residues.

The chain joins TRBV9 to TRBJ2-6; tentatively, D is TRBD1 (5 bases). This CDR3 contains 19 residues. Germline values: CDR1 SGDLS, CDR2 YYNGEE. V was cut by 0 bases and J by 0 bases, with 16 bases left in between. CDR3 protein: CASSVASRQTFSGANVLTF. In DNA, the CDR3 is TGTGCCAGCAGCGTAGCTTCAAGACAGACCTTCTCTGGGGCCAACGTCCTGACTTTC. The full variable domain, its missing parts supplied by reference TRBV9 and TRBJ2-6, is DSGVTQTPKHLITATGQRVTLRCSPRSGDLSVYWYQQSLDQGLQFLIQYYNGEERAKGNILERFSAQQFPDLHSELNLSSLELGDSALYFCASSVASRQTFSGANVLTFGAGSRLTVL.

V gene TRBV19 combines with J gene TRBJ2-7; 11 bases fit TRBD2. Germline-derived CDR1 and CDR2 are LNHDA and SQIVND (reference sequence). CDR3 length equals 13 residues. V was clipped by 5 bases and J by 4 bases; unmatched bases: 1. The CDR3 sequence is CASSLAGGYEQYF. In DNA form, the CDR3 reads TGTGCCAGTAGTCTAGCGGGAGGATACGAGCAGTACTTC.

The chain links TRBV5-4 to TRBJ2-3, with TRBD2 as a possible D gene (5 bases). V was pared by 0 bases and J by 5 bases, with 10 bases between. Germline CDR1 and CDR2: SGHNT and YYREEE (reference sequence). This CDR3 spans 14 amino acids. The CDR3 reads CASSLAGEGDTQYF. Written as DNA, the CDR3 is TGTGCCAGCAGCTTGGCCGGGGAAGGAGATACGCAGTATTTT.

This clone was recorded only once. The chain employs TRBV7-2 and TRBJ2-7; 10 positions agree with TRBD2. Losses at the gene ends were 5 bases for V and 3 bases for J; bases not matched to a gene: 10. Germline CDR1 SGHTA, CDR2 FQGNSA. The CDR3 sequence is 16 residues long. The CDR3: CASSLNLAGDLYEQYF. CDR3 bases: TGTGCCAGCAGCCTCAACCTAGCGGGGGACCTCTACGAGCAGTACTTC. Full variable domain (rest looked up from reference TRBV7-2 and TRBJ2-7): GAGVSQSPSNKVTEKGKDVELRCDPISGHTALYWYRQSLGQGLEFLIYFQGNSAPDKSGLPSDRFSAERTGGSVSTLTIQRTQQEDSAVYLCASSLNLAGDLYEQYFGPGTRLTVT.

CDR3 bases: TGTGCCAGCAGGGGCGGGCGGGACCTATACGAGCAGTACTTC. Translation gives CASRGGRDLYEQYF. This chain links TRBV2 with TRBJ2-7; weak D call: TRBD2 (6 bases). The CDR3 runs to 14 residues. The V end lost 6 bases, the J end lost 4 bases, and 16 bases lay between the germline ends. Per germline, CDR1 SNHLY and CDR2 FYNNEI.

The gene calls are TRBV5-1 and TRBJ2-7, with D perhaps matching TRBD1 (6 bases). Germline CDR1 is SGHRS and CDR2 is YFSETQ. CDR3 length equals 15 residues. Deletions cut 7 bases from V and 5 bases from J, with 22 bases between. In DNA form, the CDR3 reads TGCGCCAGCCAAGGCCGGTGGGCAGGGGCCGACGAGCAGTACTTC. This sequence encodes CASQGRWAGADEQYF.

This chain uses TRBV30 with TRBJ1-5, with 9 bases lining up with TRBD1. This CDR3 is 19 amino acids long. Per the germline V gene, CDR1 is GTSNPN and CDR2 is SVGIG (reference sequence). V dropped 2 bases and J dropped 0; count of bases not matched to a gene: 14. CDR3 region: CAWSFSMTGGKFSNQPQHF. For the CDR3, the DNA is TGTGCCTGGAGTTTTTCGATGACAGGGGGGAAGTTTAGCAATCAGCCCCAGCATTTT.

The chain is built from TRBV4-1 and TRBJ2-3, with 8 bases aligning to TRBD2. The V gene's germline CDR1 is MGHRA and CDR2 YSYEKL. This CDR3 spans 15 amino acids. Trimming took 4 bases from V and 1 from J; bases not matched to a gene: 4. The CDR3 bases are TGCGCCAGCAGCCTGGGGACTAGTCGCACAGATACGCAGTATTTT. Protein sequence: CASSLGTSRTDTQYF.

The rearrangement uses TRBV6-5 and TRBJ1-2; weak D call: TRBD1 (6 bases). Trimming pared 7 bases from V and 2 bases from J, leaving 14 bases between. This CDR3 has 14 amino acids. Germline assignment: CDR1 MNHEY and CDR2 SVGAGI. The CDR3 bases are TGTGCCAGCACCCGAGGGGGGGCCAACTATGGCTACACCTTC. It translates to CASTRGGANYGYTF.

The genes are TRBV5-3 and TRBJ1-2, with D perhaps TRBD1 (5 bases). TRBV5-3 carries the ORF label, with uncertain function. Trimming took off 5 bases at V and 8 bases at J, with 10 bases between the two ends. The CDR3 sequence is 11 residues long. The CDR3 DNA is TGTGCCAGAAGTGGCAGGGAAGGCTACACCTTC. Amino acids: CARSGREGYTF.

The CDR3 spells CASGLARLKDKHNEKLFF. CDR3 sequence (DNA): TGTGCTAGTGGTTTGGCCCGATTAAAGGACAAACATAATGAAAAACTGTTTTTT. The V and J genes are TRBV12-5 and TRBJ1-4, with D perhaps matching TRBD1 (5 bases). The CDR3 is 18 residues long. Germline V gene data show CDR1 as LGHNT and CDR2 as FRNRAP. V was pared by 1 base and J by 4 bases, with 19 bases between.

This chain connects TRBV6-5 to TRBJ2-3; 8 positions match TRBD1. Germline V gene data show CDR1 as MNHEY and CDR2 as SVGAGI. J gave up 4 bases and V 6 bases, and 3 bases lay outside the gene matches. CDR3 length: 13 amino acids. The CDR3 protein is CASRAGGSDTQYF. The DNA of the CDR3 is TGTGCCAGCAGGGCAGGGGGCTCAGATACGCAGTATTTT.

The chain has TRBV5-1 and TRBJ1-1; 10 bases map to TRBD1. This CDR3 is 14 amino acids long. From germline, CDR1 is SGHRS and CDR2 YFSETQ. J gave up 5 bases and V 3 bases, and 4 bases lay outside the gene matches. The CDR3 DNA is TGCGCCAGCAGCTCGGGACAGGGGCTGACTGAAGCTTTCTTT. Translation: CASSSGQGLTEAFF.

V and J are TRBV19 and TRBJ2-7; possible D gene TRBD1, 6 bases. V was cut by 7 bases and J by 2 bases, with 15 bases left in between. There are 14 residues in the CDR3. CDR1 is LNHDA, CDR2 SQIVND, per germline (reference sequence). This chain's CDR3 is CASTRTATAYEQYF. The CDR3 DNA reads TGTGCCAGTACGCGGACAGCCACGGCCTACGAGCAGTACTTC.

The V call is TRBV5-5, the J call TRBJ2-7; 8 bases match TRBD2. CDR3 size: 12 residues. V was clipped by 6 bases and J by 10 bases; unmatched bases: 9. CDR1 is SGHKS, CDR2 YYEKEE, per germline (reference sequence). The chain's CDR3 is CASTGGEGGQYF. The CDR3 region has the DNA TGTGCCAGCACCGGGGGGGAAGGAGGTCAGTACTTC.

The sample holds a few counts of this clone. The V gene is TRBV9, the J gene TRBJ2-7; 7 positions agree with TRBD2. The CDR3 sequence is 16 residues long. J was trimmed by 3 bases and V by 0 bases; bases with no gene match: 9. The V gene's germline CDR1 is SGDLS and CDR2 YYNGEE. CDR3 in amino acids: CASSVDGGSGVYEQYF. The DNA of the CDR3 is TGTGCCAGCAGCGTAGATGGCGGGAGCGGTGTCTACGAGCAGTACTTC.

J is TRBJ1-2 and V is TRBV7-2, with TRBD1 as a possible D gene (6 bases). Germline V lookup: CDR1 SGHTA, CDR2 FQGNSA. Trimming pared 5 bases from V and 8 bases from J, leaving 21 bases between. The CDR3 is 15 amino acids. CDR3 region: CASSPDPTGDEGYTF. As DNA, the CDR3 is TGTGCCAGCAGCCCAGACCCGACAGGTGATGAGGGCTACACCTTC.